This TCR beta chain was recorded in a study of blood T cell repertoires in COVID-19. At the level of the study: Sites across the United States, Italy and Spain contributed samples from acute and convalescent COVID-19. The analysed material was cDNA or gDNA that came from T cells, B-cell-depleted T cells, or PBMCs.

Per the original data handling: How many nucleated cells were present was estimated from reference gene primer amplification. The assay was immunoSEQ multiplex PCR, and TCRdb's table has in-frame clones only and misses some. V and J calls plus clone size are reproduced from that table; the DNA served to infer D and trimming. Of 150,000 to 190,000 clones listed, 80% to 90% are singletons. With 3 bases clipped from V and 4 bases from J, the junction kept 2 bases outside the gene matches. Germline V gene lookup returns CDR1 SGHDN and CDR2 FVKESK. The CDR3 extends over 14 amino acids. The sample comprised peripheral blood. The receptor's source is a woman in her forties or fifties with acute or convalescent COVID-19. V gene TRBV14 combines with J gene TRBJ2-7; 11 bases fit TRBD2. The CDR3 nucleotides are TGTGCCAGCAGCCAGGGACTAGCGGCATACGAGCAGTACTTC. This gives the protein CASSQGLAAYEQYF.